The present T cell receptor beta chain was sequenced within a study of cytomegalovirus exposure and HLA in healthy donors (TCRdb year 2017). Study-level background: The 670 or so repertoires of the first cohort and the 110 or so validation repertoires were produced on the same platform, according to a later analysis. High-throughput TCR immunosequencing, statistical association of individual TCRs with disease status, and machine learning were combined to predict cytomegalovirus infection status. The study aimed to test whether cataloging public T cell receptors could reveal signatures of past pathogen exposure. A separate validation cohort of 100 to 150 different subjects was used in addition to the approximately 640-subject first cohort.

The library was built by means of the immunoSEQ multiplex PCR assay. Under the source paper's analysis protocol: A statistical classification framework was built for diagnosing cytomegalovirus status from the catalog of TCR beta chain sequences. Entries here come from immuneACCESS through TCRdb and include only in-frame sequences with V and J called. Some clones fail to appear in such tables; in the studies checked, an unresolved V gene covers under half of the shortfall, and the cause of the remainder is unknown. The D gene and trimming were derived from the DNA, and the V and J assignments and clone size from that table. The sample has 150,000 to 180,000 clones on record, 85% to 90% of them singletons. The top ten constitute around 2.1% of the sample. From a lookup of the germline V gene, CDR1 and CDR2 are SGHVS and FQNEAQ. Relative to germline, V is 1 base shorter and J is 5 bases shorter, with 11 bases between their ends. The CDR3, cysteine through phenylalanine, is 14 amino acids long. Kept here is only the CDR3 DNA, which spans 42 bases and is read in frame from base 1.

The donors belonged to the validation cohort of under 150 subjects, which was separate from the roughly 670-subject first cohort. In regard to this clone: The target of this receptor is not known. There are no base qualities to consult, and no much larger clone falls within one base.

On the study overall, not on this receptor specifically: Across donors, most TCR sequences were observed very rarely, whereas some public TCRs were present in many individuals. A few of the identified cytomegalovirus-associated TCR beta chains were confirmed in vitro to be specific for cytomegalovirus antigens. A total of 150 to 200 TCR beta chains were listed by the study as associated with cytomegalovirus. In a later analysis, TCRs clustered in the first cohort were found to also tend to co-occur in the roughly 130 validation repertoires, with over 90% of cluster scores above 0. The authors suggested that the approach could potentially be extended to other disease states and immunological phenotypes. In both the original and validation cohorts, the classifier was reported to diagnose cytomegalovirus status with high specificity and sensitivity. A later analysis had no HLA typing for the validation cohort, so co-occurrence there was scored across all 110 or so repertoires.

Sequencing was done on a sample of PBMCs. This TCR was sampled from a human donor in good health. Here the chain combines TRBV7-8 and TRBJ2-5, with the D gene too uncertain to name. The sequence in DNA is TGTGCCAGCAGCTTAGGTCTCGTTTCGGAGACCCAGTACTTC. Its translation reads: CASSLGLVSETQYF.